In this sample, the clone carrying this T cell receptor (beta chain) turned up a few times. The authors reverse transcribed all of the isolated RNA, so sequencing captured expressed TCRB transcripts. Profiled with immunoSEQ multiplex PCR; TCRdb holds only in-frame clones, not every one. Of a few hundred thousand clones in the sample, about 15% were seen once. The data were obtained in a study of beta chain features in type 1 diabetes. The CDR3 length is 15 residues. V dropped 0 bases and J dropped 4 bases, with 10 bases sitting between them. Looked up from germline, CDR1 is LGHNA and CDR2 is YSLEER. The source is a man aged 25-45 years in good health. V usage is TRBV4-3 and J usage is TRBJ1-5; unclear D gene. The sequenced material came from central memory CD4+ T cells from blood. As DNA, the CDR3 is TGCGCCAGCAGCCAAGATCGATTTGGGAATCAGCCCCAGCATTTT. Residues: CASSQDRFGNQPQHF.